Listed here are 8 T cell receptor beta chains from one sample, sequenced in a study of blood T cells in healthy people across ages. With a J-beta primer mix and a sample-barcoded 5' primer, a second PCR ran roughly 6 to 11 cycles. TCRdb called the 5' RACE reads again in MiXCR, with one record for every CDR3 protein. This table holds around 1.7 million distinct CDR3 sequences, 28% found once. Sequencing used blood. Receptors were obtained from a woman aged 25 to 39 in good health.

Notes on this clonotype: The conserved phenylalanine or tryptophan is not found at the CDR3 terminus, so this likely reflects a read error. The chain joins TRBV7-2 to TRBJ1-2, with TRBD1 matching 9 bases. The CDR3 contains 13 residues. CDR1 and CDR2 from the germline V gene are SGHTA and FQGNSA. Unmatched junction bases numbered 2, after V lost 5 bases and J lost 4 bases. Here the CDR3 DNA reads TGTGCCAGCAGCGGGACAGGGAGCTATGGCTACACCTTA. This encodes CASSGTGSYGYTL.

This clonotype was seen a handful of times. The chain is built from TRBV20-1 and TRBJ2-1; TRBD2 agrees at 7 bases. Unmatched junction bases numbered 9, after V lost 3 bases and J lost 7 bases. Germline V gene data show CDR1 as DFQATT and CDR2 as SNEGSKA (reference sequence). The CDR3 has 14 residues. This chain's CDR3 is CSASPAGVRNEQFF. DNA for the CDR3: TGCAGTGCTAGCCCCGCGGGAGTGCGAAATGAGCAGTTCTTC.

The V and J genes are TRBV7-9 and TRBJ1-2; D might be TRBD1 (5 bases). This CDR3 is built from 13 residues. CDR1 and CDR2 from the germline V gene are SEHNR and FQNEAQ (reference sequence). V shed 2 bases and J shed 4 bases, with 8 bases lying between them. The CDR3 is CASSLRQIYGYTF. In nucleotides, the CDR3 is TGTGCCAGCAGCTTACGACAGATCTATGGCTACACCTTC. The full variable domain, completed using reference TRBV7-9 and TRBJ1-2, is DTGVSQNPRHKITKRGQNVTFRCDPISEHNRLYWYRQTLGQGPEFLTYFQNEAQLEKSRLLSDRFSAERPKGSFSTLEIQRTEQGDSAMYLCASSLRQIYGYTFGSGTRLTVV.

The genes are TRBV28 and TRBJ2-6; maybe TRBD1 (6 bases). The CDR3 spans 17 residues. The V end was cut by 6 bases, the J end by 3 bases, with 18 bases between. Germline V gives CDR1 MDHEN, CDR2 SYDVKM. In DNA, the CDR3 is TGTGCCAGCAGCCCAGGGGCAGGGTTGGTTGGGGCCAACGTCCTGACTTTC. Translated, it gives CASSPGAGLVGANVLTF.

The chain couples TRBV7-9 to TRBJ2-5; D is unresolved. Trimming took off 5 bases at V and 4 bases at J, with 8 bases between the two ends. The CDR3 sequence is 12 residues long. Per germline, CDR1 SEHNR and CDR2 FQNEAQ (reference sequence). The CDR3 is CASSVVPETQYF. The CDR3 coding sequence is TGTGCCAGCAGCGTCGTACCAGAGACCCAGTACTTC.

This clonotype was picked up many times. The V call is TRBV28, the J call TRBJ2-5, with D perhaps TRBD1 (6 bases). Germline V lookup: CDR1 MDHEN, CDR2 SYDVKM. There are 14 residues in the CDR3. Trimming pared 3 bases from V and 5 bases from J, leaving 13 bases between. The CDR3 is CASSFLRTAETQYF. The DNA of the CDR3 is TGTGCCAGCAGTTTTCTGCGGACAGCGGAGACCCAGTACTTC.

This clonotype showed up just once. An end of the junction does not agree with germline; a read error may underlie this. This rearrangement joins TRBV11-2 to TRBJ1-2; D possibly corresponds to TRBD1 (5 bases). There are 15 residues in the CDR3. From germline, CDR1 is SGHAT and CDR2 FQNNGV. The CDR3 nucleotides are TGTGCCAGCAGCTTGGGGCGGGGTTATCAAGATGGCTGCACCTTC. Protein product: CASSLGRGYQDGCTF.

This clonotype showed up just a few times. V gene TRBV9 combines with J gene TRBJ2-1; 7 bases agree with TRBD2. From germline, CDR1 is SGDLS and CDR2 YYNGEE. Losses at the gene ends were 4 bases for V and 8 bases for J; bases not matched to a gene: 6. This CDR3 spans 13 amino acids. CDR3 sequence (DNA): TGTGCCAGCAGCTATACTAGCGTCCATGAGCAGTTCTTC. Encoded protein: CASSYTSVHEQFF.